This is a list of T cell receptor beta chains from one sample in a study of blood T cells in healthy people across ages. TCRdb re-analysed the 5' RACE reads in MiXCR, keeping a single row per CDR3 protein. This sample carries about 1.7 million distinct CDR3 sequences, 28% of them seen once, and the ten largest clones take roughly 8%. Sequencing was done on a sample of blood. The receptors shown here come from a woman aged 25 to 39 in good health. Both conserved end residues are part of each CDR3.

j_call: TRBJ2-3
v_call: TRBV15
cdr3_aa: CATAEGRLTDTQYF

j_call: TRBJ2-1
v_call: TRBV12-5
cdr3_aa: CASGRTAGNEQFF

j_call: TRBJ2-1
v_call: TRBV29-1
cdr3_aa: CSAWDGTSGRTYNEQFF

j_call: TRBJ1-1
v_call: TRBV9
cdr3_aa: CASSGTILNTEAFF

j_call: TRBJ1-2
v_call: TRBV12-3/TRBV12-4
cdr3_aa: CASSFGAGSYTF

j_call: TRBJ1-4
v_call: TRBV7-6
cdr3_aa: CASSPIYEKLFF

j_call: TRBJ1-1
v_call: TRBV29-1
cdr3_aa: CSVDDSMNTEAFF

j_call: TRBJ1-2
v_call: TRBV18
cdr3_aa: CASSSGRIDYGYTF

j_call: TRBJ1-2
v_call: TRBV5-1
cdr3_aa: CASSTLTVDGYTF

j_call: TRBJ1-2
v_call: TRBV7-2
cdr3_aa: CASSLGRTCDLGGYTF

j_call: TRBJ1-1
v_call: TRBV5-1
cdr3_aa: CASSLHGDRLDTEAFF

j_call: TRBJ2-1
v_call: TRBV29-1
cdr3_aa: CSVLLLAGHSNEQFF

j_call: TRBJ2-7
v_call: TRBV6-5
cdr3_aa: CASSYSTGGSNEQYF

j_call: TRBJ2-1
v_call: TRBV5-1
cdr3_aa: CASSFSGFDNEQFF

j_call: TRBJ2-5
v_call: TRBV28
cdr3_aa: CASRTRVPETQYF

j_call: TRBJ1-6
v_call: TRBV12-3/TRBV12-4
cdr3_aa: CASSLNAGRPLHF

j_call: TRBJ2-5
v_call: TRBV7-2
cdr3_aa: CASRRDSYQETQYF

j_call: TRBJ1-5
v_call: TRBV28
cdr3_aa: CASSYQPQHF

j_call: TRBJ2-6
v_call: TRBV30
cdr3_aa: CAGDRAGANVLTF

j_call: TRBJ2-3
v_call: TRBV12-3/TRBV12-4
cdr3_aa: CASRPSSRTYTDTQYF

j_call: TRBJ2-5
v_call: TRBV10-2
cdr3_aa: CASSGVSFKETQYF

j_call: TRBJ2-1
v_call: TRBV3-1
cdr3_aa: CASSTNIPGLGEQFF

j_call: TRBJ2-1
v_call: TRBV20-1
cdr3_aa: CSVQGLAGINEQFF

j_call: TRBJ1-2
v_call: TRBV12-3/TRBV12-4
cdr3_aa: CASRTGPRGYTF

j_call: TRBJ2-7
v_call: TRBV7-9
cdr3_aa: CASSLLGAVYEQYF

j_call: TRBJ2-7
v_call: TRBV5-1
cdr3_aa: CASSLGGGQGSYEQYF

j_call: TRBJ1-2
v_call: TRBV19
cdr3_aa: CASTPVGGRTSYTF

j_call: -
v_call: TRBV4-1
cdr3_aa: CASSQVLAGGTYEQYF

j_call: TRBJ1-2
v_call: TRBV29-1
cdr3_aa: CSALKAANGYTF

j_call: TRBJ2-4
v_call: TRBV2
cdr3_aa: CASRPGTSGEYF

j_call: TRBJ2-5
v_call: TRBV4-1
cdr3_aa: CASPPRLAGYETQYF

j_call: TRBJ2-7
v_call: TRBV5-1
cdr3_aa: CASSLQGTYEQYF

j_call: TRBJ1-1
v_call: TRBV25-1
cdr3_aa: CASSVFSGRGAFF

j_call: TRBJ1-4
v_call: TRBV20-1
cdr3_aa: CSASGGDVFNEKLFF

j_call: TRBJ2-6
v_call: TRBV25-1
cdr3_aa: CASSEVRSGANVLTF

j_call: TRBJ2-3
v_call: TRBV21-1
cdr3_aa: CASFRETDTQYF

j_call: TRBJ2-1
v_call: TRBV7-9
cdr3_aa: CASSTTVSSGHNEQFF

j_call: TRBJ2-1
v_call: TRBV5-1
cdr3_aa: CASSLAGRGQYNEQFF

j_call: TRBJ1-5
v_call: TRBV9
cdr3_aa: CASSSQEGVQPQHF

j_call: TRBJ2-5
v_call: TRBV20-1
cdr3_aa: CSARERAGAQETQYF

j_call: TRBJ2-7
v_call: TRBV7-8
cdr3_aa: CAGSLWDRGPEQYF

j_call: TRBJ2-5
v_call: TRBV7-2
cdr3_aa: CASSLVGSRQETQYF

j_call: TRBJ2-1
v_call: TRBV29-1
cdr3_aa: CSVRAVSSCNEQFF

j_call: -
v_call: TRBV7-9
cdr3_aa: CSSSFESSNEQYF

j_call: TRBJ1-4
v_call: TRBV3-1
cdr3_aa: CASSLRHEKLFF

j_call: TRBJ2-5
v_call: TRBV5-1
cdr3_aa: CASSLGVPQETQYF

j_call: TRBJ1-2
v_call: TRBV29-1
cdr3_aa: CSVKEGNLDGYTF

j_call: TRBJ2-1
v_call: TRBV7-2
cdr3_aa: CASSLVNPGSNEQFF

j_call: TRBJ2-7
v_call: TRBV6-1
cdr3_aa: CASTPGGYSYEQYF

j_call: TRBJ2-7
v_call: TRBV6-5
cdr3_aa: CASSYEGNEQYF

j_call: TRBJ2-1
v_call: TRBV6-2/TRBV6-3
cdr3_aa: CASSYPTSGFSYNEQFF

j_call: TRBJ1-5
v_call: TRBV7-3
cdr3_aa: CASSLGARRPQHF

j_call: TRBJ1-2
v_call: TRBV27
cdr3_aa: CASSLSFTGAYGYTF

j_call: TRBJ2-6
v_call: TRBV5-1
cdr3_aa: CASSLLPEGANVLTF

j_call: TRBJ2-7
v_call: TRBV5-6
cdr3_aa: CASSLTQGIYHEQYF

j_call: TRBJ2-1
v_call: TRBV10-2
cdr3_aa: CASRGSSGGYNEQFF

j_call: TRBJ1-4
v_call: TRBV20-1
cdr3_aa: CSASELGRHQEKLFF

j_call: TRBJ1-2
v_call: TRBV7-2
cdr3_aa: CASSPRVGQGIGYGYTF

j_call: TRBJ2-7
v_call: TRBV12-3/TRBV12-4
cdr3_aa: CASSLSGSTSYEQYF